This T cell receptor (beta chain) was observed in a study of cytomegalovirus exposure and HLA in healthy donors. General observations from the study: Later analysis showed most CMV-associated TCR beta chains appearing HLA-restricted. Most TCR sequences were seen very rarely across donors, but some public TCRs occurred in many. Cytomegalovirus association was assigned to about 150 TCR beta chains.

Germline lookup yields CDR1 MNHEY and CDR2 SMNVEV (reference sequence). CDR3 length equals 13 residues. V shed 3 bases and J shed 1 base, with 5 bases lying between them. This clone has a handful of counts. Its antigen is not known. In the PCR, 60 Vbeta and 13 Jbeta primers were used. Some clones are missing from TCRdb's copy, which holds only in-frame ones; the method was immunoSEQ multiplex PCR. The repertoire holds about 100,000 clones, about 69% seen once, with less than 5% in the top ten. The material sequenced was PBMCs. This TCR was sampled from a human donor in good health. This rearrangement joins TRBV27 to TRBJ2-3, with unresolved D. The CDR3 sequence: CASSFIGTDTQYF. The CDR3 nucleotides are TGTGCCAGCAGTTTTATAGGCACAGATACGCAGTATTTT.